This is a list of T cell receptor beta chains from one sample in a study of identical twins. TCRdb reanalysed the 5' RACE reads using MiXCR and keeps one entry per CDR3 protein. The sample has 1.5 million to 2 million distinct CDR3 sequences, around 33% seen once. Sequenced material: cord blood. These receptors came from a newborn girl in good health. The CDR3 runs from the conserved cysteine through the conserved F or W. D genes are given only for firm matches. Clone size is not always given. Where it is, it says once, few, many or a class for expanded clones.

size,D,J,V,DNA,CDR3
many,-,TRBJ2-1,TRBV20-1,TGCAGTGCTAGAGCGAGGACTGACTACAATGAGCAGTTCTTC,CSARARTDYNEQFF
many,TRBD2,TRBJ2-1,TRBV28,TGTGCCTCTAGCGGGATCTATGAGCAGTTCTTC,CASSGIYEQFF
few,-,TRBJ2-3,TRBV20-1,TGCAGTAGCCTCCGGGCTAGCACAGATACGCAGTATTTT,CSSLRASTDTQYF
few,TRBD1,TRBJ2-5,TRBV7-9,TGTGCCAGCAGCACCTACAGGGGGCTTGACCAAGAGACCCAGTACTTC,CASSTYRGLDQETQYF
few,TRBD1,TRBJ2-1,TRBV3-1,TGTGCCAGCAGCCGAGAGAGACAGGGGTGGTATGAGCAGTTCTTC,CASSRERQGWYEQFF
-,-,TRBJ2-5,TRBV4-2,TGTGCCAGCAGCCAAGTGCCATCGCTGGGGGAGACCCAGTACTTC,CASSQVPSLGETQYF
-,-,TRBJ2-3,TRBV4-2,TGTGTCAGTGGAGGGGGACACACAGATACGCAGTATTTT,CVSGGGHTDTQYF
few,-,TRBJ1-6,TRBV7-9,TGTGCCAGCAGCTTATGGGTCACACCCCTCCACTTT,CASSLWVTPLHF
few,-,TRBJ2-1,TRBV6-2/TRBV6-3,TGTGCCAGCGCCCTCTACAATGAGCAGTTCTTC,CASALYNEQFF
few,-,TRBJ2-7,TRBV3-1,TGTGCCAGCAGCCGGGTCGGGGATGTCTCCTACGAGCAGTACTTC,CASSRVGDVSYEQYF
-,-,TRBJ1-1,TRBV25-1,TGTGCCAGCAGTGAACGAGGAACAGGGAACACTGAAGCTTTCTTT,CASSERGTGNTEAFF
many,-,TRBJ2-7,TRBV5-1,TGCGCCAGCAGCATTTTAGACGGGCGGTCCTACGAGCAGTACTTC,CASSILDGRSYEQYF
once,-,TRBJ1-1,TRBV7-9,TGTGCCAGCAGCCCATCCTGGGACACTGAAGCTTTCTTT,CASSPSWDTEAFF
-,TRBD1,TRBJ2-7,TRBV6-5,TGTGCCAGCAGTTTAGTCCGGGACAGGGGCGAGCAGTACTTC,CASSLVRDRGEQYF
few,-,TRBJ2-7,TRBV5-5,TGTGCCAGCAGCTTACCACAGGGCTACGGAGTCTACGAGCAGTACTTC,CASSLPQGYGVYEQYF
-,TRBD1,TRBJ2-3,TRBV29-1,TGCAGCACACGGGCAGGGGGAAGTGTGGATACGCAGTATTTT,CSTRAGGSVDTQYF
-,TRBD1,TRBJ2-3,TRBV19,TGTGCCAGTAGTATAAAGGGACGGGGACAGGGGACAGATACGCAGTATTTT,CASSIKGRGQGTDTQYF
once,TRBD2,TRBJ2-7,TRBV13,TGTGCCAGCAGCTCTCCTGTAGCGGGAGGGATTTACGAGCAGTACTTC,CASSSPVAGGIYEQYF
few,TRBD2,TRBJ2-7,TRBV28,TGTGCCAGCAGTTTGGGACTAGAGGGCGAGCAGTACTTC,CASSLGLEGEQYF
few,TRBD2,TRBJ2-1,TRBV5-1,TGCGCCAGCAGCTTGGAACTAGCGGGTTTGGATGAGCAGTTCTTC,CASSLELAGLDEQFF
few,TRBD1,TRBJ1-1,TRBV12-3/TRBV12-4,TGTGCCAGCAGTTTCTACCGGGACAGGGGCACTGAAGCTTTCTTT,CASSFYRDRGTEAFF
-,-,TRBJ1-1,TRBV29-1,TGCAGCGTTGACGACAGGTCCCTGAACACTGAAGCTTTCTTT,CSVDDRSLNTEAFF